This TCR beta chain stems from a study of human T cells and chemical hapten exposure. Study as a whole: Small pooled library volume differences mainly caused per-sample TCR yield variation.

Study-level results: Sensitization with DPC brought no change to TCRs above 1 in 1000 in frequency.

TCRdb redid the calling of the RACE reads with MiXCR, one entry per CDR3 protein. This table holds roughly 80,000 distinct CDR3 sequences, 7% to 9.5% found once. This clonotype came up many times. What it recognizes is unknown. Germline V gene data show CDR1 as ENHRY and CDR2 as SYGVKD. The J segment lost 9 bases and the V segment lost 3 bases, leaving 3 bases of the junction unmatched. The CDR3 has 13 amino acids. Stated time point: healthy volunteer bleed at 6 weeks. Unfractionated whole blood was the source from which total RNA was extracted. The rearrangement links TRBV10-3 to TRBJ2-1; 9 bases fit TRBD2. The sequenced material came from whole blood. The receptor was derived from a female donor in good health. Some clones in this sample may be carry-over from other donors' samples. CDR3 in amino acids: CAISDQRGAEQFF. CDR3 nucleotide sequence: TGTGCCATCAGTGACCAGCGGGGGGCTGAGCAGTTCTTC.